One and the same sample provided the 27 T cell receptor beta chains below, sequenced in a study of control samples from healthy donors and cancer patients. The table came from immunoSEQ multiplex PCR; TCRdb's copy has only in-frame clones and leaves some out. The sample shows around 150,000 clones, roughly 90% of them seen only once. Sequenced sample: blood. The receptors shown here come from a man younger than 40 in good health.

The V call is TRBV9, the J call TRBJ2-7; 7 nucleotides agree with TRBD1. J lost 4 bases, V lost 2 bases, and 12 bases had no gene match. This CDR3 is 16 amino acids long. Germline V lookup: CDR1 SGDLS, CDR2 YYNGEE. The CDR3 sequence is CASSVSTGAADYEQYF. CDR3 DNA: TGTGCCAGCAGCGTGTCCACAGGGGCCGCAGATTACGAGCAGTACTTC.

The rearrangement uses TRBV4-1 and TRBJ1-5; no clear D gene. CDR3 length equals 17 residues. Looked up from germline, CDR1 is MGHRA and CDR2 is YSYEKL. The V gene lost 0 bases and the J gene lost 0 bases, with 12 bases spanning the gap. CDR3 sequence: CASSQDVAPYSNQPQHF. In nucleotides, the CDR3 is TGCGCCAGCAGCCAAGACGTGGCCCCCTATAGCAATCAGCCCCAGCATTTT.

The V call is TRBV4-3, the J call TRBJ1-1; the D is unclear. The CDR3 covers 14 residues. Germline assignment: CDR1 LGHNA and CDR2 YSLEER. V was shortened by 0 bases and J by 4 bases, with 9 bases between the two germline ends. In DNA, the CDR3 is TGCGCCAGCAGCCAAGAACCCCTCAGCACTGAAGCTTTCTTT. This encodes CASSQEPLSTEAFF.

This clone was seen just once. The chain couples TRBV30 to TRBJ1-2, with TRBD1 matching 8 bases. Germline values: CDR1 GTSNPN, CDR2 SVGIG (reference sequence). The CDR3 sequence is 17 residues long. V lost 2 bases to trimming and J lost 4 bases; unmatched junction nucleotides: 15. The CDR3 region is CAWSRLQGGFQSYGYTF. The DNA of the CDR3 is TGTGCCTGGAGTAGGTTACAGGGGGGTTTTCAGTCCTATGGCTACACCTTC.

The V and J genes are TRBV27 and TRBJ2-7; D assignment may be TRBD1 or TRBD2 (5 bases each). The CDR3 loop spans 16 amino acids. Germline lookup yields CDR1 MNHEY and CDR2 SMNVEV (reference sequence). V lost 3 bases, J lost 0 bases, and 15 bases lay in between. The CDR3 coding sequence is TGTGCCAGCAGTTTGAGGGGCCAGCCCTACTCCTACGAGCAGTACTTC. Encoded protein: CASSLRGQPYSYEQYF.

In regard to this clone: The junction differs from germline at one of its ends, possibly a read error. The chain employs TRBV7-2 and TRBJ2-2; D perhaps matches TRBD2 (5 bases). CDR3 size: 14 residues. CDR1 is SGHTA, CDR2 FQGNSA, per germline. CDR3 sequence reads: CASSLALATGELFF. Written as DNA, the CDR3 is TGTGCCAGCAGCCTAGCATTGGCCACCGGGGAGCTGTTTTTT.

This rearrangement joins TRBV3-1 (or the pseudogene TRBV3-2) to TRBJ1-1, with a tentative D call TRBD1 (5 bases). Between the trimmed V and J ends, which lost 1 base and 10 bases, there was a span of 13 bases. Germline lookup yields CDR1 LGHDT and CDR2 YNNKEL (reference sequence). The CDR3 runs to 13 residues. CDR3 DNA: TGTGCCAGCAGCCAAGCCGTTACGGGGGGAGCTTTCTTT. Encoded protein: CASSQAVTGGAFF.

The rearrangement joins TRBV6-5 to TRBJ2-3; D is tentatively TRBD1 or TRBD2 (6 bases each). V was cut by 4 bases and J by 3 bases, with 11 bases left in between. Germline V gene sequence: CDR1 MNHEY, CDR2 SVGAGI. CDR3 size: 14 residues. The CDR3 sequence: CASSWGAFTDTQYF. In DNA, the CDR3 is TGTGCCAGCAGTTGGGGGGCCTTTACAGATACGCAGTATTTT.

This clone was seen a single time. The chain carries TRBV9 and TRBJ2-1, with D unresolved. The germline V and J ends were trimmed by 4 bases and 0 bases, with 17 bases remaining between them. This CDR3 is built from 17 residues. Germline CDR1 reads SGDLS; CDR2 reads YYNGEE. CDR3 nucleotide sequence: TGTGCCAGCAGCACCTCACCACGGGCATACTCCTACAATGAGCAGTTCTTC. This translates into CASSTSPRAYSYNEQFF.

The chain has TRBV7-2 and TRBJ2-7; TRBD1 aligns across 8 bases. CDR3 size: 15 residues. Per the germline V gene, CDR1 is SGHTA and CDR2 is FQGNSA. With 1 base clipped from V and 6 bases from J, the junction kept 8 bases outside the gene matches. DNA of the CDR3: TGTGCCAGCAGCTTAGGGTCGGGCCAGGGGGCCGAGCAGTACTTC. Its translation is CASSLGSGQGAEQYF.

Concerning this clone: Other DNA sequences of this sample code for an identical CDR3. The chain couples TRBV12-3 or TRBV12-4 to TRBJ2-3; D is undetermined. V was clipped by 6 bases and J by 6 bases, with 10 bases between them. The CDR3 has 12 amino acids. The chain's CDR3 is CASSPFGDTQYF. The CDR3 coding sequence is TGTGCCAGCAGCCCATTTGGTGATACGCAGTATTTT.

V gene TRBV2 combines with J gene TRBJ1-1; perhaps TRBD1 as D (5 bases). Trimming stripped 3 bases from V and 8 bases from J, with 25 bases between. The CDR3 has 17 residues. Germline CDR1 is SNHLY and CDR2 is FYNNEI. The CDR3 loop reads CASSDTPTSRAATEAFF. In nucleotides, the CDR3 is TGTGCCAGCAGTGATACCCCGACGAGCAGGGCTGCCACAGAAGCTTTCTTT.

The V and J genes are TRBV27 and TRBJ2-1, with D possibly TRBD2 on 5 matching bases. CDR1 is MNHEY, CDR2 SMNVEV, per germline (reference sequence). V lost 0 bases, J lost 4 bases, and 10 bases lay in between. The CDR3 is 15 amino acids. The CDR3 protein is CASSLSGVWYNEQFF. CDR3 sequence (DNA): TGTGCCAGCAGTTTATCGGGAGTATGGTACAATGAGCAGTTCTTC.

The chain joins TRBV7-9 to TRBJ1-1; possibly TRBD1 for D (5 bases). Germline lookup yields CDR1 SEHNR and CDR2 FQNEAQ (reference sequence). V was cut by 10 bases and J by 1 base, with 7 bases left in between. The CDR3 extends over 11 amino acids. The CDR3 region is CAIGQNTEAFF. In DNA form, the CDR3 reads TGTGCCATAGGACAGAACACTGAAGCTTTCTTT.

CDR3 region: CASSLETGNTEAFF. The DNA of the CDR3 is TGCGCCAGCAGCCTCGAGACAGGGAACACTGAAGCTTTCTTT. The chain uses TRBV4-1 and TRBJ1-1; a weak D match, TRBD1 (6 bases). V lost 4 bases and J lost 1, with 10 bases in between. The germline gives CDR1 MGHRA, CDR2 YSYEKL. CDR3 length equals 14 residues.

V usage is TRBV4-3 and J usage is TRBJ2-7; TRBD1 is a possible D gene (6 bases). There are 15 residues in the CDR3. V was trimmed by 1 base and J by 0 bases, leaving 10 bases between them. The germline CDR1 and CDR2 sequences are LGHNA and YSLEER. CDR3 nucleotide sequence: TGCGCCAGCAGCCAAGCGGGGACAAACTCCTACGAGCAGTACTTC. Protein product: CASSQAGTNSYEQYF.

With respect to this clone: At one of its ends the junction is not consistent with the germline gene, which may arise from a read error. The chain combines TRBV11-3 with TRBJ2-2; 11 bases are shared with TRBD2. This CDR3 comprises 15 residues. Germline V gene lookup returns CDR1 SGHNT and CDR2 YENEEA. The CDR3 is CASSPIAGGTGELFF. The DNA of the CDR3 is TGTGCCAGCAGCCCGATAGCGGGAGGGACCGGAGAGCTGTTTTTT.

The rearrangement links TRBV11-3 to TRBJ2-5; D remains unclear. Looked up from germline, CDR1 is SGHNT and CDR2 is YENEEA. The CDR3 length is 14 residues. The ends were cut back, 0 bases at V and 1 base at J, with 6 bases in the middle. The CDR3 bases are TGTGCCAGCAGCTTAGATCGGGCCCAAGAGACCCAGTACTTC. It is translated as CASSLDRAQETQYF.

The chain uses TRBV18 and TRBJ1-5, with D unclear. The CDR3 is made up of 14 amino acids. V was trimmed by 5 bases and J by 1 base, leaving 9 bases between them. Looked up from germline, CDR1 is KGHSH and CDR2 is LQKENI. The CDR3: CASSGSDSNQPQHF. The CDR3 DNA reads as TGTGCCAGCTCAGGGTCAGACAGCAATCAGCCCCAGCATTTT.

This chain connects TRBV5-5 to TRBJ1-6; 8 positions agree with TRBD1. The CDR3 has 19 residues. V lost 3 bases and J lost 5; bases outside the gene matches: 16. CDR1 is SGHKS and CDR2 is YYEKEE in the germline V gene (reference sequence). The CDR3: CASSSGGQGAPPNNSPLHF. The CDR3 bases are TGTGCCAGCAGCTCGGGCGGGCAGGGGGCGCCCCCCAATAATTCACCCCTCCACTTT.

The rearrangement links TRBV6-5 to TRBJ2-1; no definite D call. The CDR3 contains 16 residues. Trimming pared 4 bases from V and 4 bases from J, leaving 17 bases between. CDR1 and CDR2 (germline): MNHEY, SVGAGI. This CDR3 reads CASSFSIGIPYNEQFF. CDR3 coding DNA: TGTGCCAGCAGTTTCTCGATAGGGATTCCGTACAATGAGCAGTTCTTC.

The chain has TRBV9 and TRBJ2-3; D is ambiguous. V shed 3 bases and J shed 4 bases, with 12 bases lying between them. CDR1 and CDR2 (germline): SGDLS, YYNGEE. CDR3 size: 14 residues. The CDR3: CASSGRAFADTQYF. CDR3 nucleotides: TGTGCCAGCAGCGGCCGGGCATTCGCAGATACGCAGTATTTT.

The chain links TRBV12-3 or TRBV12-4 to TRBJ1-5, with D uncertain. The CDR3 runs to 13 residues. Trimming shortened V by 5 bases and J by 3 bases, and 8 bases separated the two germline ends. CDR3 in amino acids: CASSGYNNQPQHF. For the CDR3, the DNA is TGTGCCAGCAGTGGGTATAACAATCAGCCCCAGCATTTT.

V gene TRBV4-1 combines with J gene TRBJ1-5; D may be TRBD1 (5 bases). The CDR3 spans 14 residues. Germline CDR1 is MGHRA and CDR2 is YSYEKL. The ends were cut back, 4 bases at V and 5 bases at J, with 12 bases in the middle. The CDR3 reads CASSRGPGYQPQHF. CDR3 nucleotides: TGCGCCAGCAGCCGGGGCCCAGGGTATCAGCCCCAGCATTTT.

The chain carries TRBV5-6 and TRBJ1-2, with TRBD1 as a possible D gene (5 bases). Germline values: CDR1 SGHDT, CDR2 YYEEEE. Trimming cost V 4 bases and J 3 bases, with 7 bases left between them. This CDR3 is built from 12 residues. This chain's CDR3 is CASSLRDYGYTF. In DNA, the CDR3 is TGTGCCAGCAGCCTCAGGGACTATGGCTACACCTTC.

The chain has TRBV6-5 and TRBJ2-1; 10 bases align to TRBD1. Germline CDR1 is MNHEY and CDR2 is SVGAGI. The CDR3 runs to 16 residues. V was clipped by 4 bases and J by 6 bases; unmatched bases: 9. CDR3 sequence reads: CASSSTRGQGINEQFF. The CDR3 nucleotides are TGTGCCAGCAGTTCGACCCGGGGACAGGGGATCAATGAGCAGTTCTTC.

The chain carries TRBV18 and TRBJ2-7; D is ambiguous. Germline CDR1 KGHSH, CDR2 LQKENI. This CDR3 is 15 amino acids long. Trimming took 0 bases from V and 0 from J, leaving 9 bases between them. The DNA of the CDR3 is TGTGCCAGCTCACCACCAGGCTTCACCTCCTACGAGCAGTACTTC. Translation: CASSPPGFTSYEQYF.